This T cell receptor (beta chain) is from a study of blood T cells in healthy people across ages. Findings of the study overall: Without sorted subsets, naive and antigen-experienced compartments could not be conclusively compared. It was not known whether donors were CMV positive (a possible confounder of expanded clonotype changes).

Primed by a sample-barcoded 5' primer and a J-beta primer mix, a second PCR proceeded for about 6 to 12 cycles. One entry per CDR3 protein, called by TCRdb with MiXCR from the 5' RACE reads. The top ten hold approximately 2% of the sample, which has 1.5 million to 2 million distinct CDR3 sequences, around half seen once. Deletions cut 3 bases from V and 6 bases from J, with 21 bases between. CDR3 size: 16 residues. Looked up from germline, CDR1 is DFQATT and CDR2 is SNEGSKA (reference sequence). Only a few counts were recorded for this clonotype. Antigen specificity is unknown. Specimen: blood. The receptor comes from a middle-aged woman in good health. The chain links TRBV20-1 to TRBJ2-1; D is perhaps TRBD2 (6 bases). The CDR3 bases are TGCAGTGCTAGCCCCTCAGGCAAGCACGGGGGCAATGAGCAGTTCTTC. Translating it yields CSASPSGKHGGNEQFF.